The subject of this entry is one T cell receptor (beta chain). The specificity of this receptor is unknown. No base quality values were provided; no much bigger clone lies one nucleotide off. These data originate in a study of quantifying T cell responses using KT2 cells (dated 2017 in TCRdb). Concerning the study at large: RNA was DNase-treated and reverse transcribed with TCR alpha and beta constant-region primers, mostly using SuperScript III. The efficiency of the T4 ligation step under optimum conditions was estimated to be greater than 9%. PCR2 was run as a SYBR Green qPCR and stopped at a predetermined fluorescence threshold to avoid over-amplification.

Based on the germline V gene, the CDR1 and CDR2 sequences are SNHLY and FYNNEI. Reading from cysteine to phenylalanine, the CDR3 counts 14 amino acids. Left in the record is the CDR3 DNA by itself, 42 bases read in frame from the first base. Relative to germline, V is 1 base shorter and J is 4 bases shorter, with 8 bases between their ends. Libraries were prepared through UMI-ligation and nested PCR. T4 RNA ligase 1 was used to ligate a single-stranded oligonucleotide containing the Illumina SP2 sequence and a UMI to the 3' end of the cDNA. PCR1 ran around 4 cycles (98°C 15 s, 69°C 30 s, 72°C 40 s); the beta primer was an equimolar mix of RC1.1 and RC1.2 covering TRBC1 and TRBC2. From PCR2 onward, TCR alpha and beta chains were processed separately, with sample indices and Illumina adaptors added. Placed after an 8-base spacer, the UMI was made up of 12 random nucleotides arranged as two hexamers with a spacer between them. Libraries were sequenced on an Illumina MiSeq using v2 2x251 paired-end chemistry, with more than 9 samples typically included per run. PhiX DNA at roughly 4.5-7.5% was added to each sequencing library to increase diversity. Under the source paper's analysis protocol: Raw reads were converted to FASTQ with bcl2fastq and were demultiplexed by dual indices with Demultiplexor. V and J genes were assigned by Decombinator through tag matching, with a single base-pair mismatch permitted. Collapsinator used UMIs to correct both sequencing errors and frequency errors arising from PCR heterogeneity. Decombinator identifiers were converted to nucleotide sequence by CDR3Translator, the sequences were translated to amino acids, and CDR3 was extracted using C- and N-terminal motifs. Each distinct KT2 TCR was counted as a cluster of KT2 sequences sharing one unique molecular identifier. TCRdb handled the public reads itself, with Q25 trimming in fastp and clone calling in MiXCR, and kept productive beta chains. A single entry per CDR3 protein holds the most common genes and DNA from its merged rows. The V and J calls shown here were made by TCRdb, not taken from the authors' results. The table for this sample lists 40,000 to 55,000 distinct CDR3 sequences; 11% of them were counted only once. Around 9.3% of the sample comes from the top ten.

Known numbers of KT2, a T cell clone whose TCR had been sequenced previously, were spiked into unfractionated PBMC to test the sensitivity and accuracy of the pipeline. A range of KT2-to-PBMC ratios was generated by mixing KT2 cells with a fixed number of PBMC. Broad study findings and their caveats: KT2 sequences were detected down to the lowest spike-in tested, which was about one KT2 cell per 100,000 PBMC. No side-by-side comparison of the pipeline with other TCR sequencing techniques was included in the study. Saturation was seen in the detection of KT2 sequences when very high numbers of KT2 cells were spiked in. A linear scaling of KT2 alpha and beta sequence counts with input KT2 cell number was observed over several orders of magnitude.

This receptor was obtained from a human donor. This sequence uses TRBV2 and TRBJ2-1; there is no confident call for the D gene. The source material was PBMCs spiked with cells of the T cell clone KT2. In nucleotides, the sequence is TGTGCCAGCAGTGAAGGGACGGTATACAATGAGCAGTTCTTC. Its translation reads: CASSEGTVYNEQFF. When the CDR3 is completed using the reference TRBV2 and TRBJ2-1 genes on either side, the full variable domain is EPEVTQTPSHQVTQMGQEVILRCVPISNHLYFYWYRQILGQKVEFLVSFYNNEISEKSEIFDDQFSVERPDGSNFTLKIRSTKLEDSAMYFCASSEGTVYNEQFFGPGTRLTVL.